These 11 T cell receptor beta chains were sequenced from one sample in a study of T-cell reconstitution after alpha-beta-depleted transplantation in children. TCRbeta library construction was performed incorporating unique molecular identifiers. Via MiXCR, TCRdb re-called the PCR reads, giving one row per CDR3 protein. The repertoire holds 900,000 or so distinct CDR3 sequences, around 17% seen once, with around 5.3% in the top ten. This material consisted of PBMCs, mostly from graft donor cells, taken 360 days after TCRalphabeta/CD19-depleted stem cell transplant. Receptors were obtained from a male patient between 5 and 17 years old who had a stem cell transplant for acute lymphoblastic leukemia, so the T cells may come from the graft donor.

This clonotype has a handful of counts. The rearrangement uses TRBV7-8 and TRBJ1-1; D is unresolved. The CDR3 consists of 12 residues. V was shortened by 10 bases and J by 0 bases, with 9 bases between the two germline ends. The germline V gene has CDR1 SGHVS and CDR2 FQNEAQ. DNA for the CDR3: TGTGCCACATCGACACTGAACACTGAAGCTTTCTTT. Amino acids: CATSTLNTEAFF.

V is TRBV12-5 and J is TRBJ2-3; possible D gene TRBD1, 6 bases. CDR3 length equals 13 residues. Germline CDR1 LGHNT, CDR2 FRNRAP. V was clipped by 1 base and J by 5 bases, with 7 bases between them. CDR3 nucleotides: TGTGCTAGTGGTTTGGGACAGGAAGATACGCAGTATTTT. This sequence encodes CASGLGQEDTQYF. The full variable domain, rest sourced from reference TRBV12-5 and TRBJ2-3, is DARVTQTPRHKVTEMGQEVTMRCQPILGHNTVFWYRQTMMQGLELLAYFRNRAPLDDSGMPKDRFSAEMPDATLATLKIQPSEPRDSAVYFCASGLGQEDTQYFGPGTRLTVL.

The chain recombines TRBV7-2 with TRBJ2-7; 9 bases are a match to TRBD2. Per the germline V gene, CDR1 is SGHTA and CDR2 is FQGNSA. The CDR3 covers 18 residues. V lost 0 bases to trimming and J lost 5 bases; unmatched junction nucleotides: 14. In DNA form, the CDR3 reads TGTGCCAGCAGCTTAGCTGGGGGCTGGCTAGCGGGATACCACGAGCAGTACTTC. Translation gives CASSLAGGWLAGYHEQYF.

The sample holds a few counts of this clonotype. The CDR3, as DNA: TGTGCCAGCAGCCCGCGACTAGCCTTTGGCTCCTACAATGAGCAGTTCTTC. It is translated as CASSPRLAFGSYNEQFF. The rearrangement joins TRBV7-3 to TRBJ2-1; TRBD2 aligns across 7 bases. Losses at the gene ends were 5 bases for V and 0 bases for J; bases not matched to a gene: 10. Germline CDR1 and CDR2: SGHTA and FQGTGA. The CDR3 extends over 17 amino acids.

The chain couples TRBV4-2 to TRBJ2-3; 11 nucleotides match TRBD2. J lost 4 bases, V lost 4 bases, and 7 bases had no gene match. The CDR3 contains 16 residues. Germline V gives CDR1 LGHNA, CDR2 YNFKEQ. CDR3 sequence (DNA): TGTGCCAGCAGCCTACTGGGACTAGCGGAATCAGATACGCAGTATTTT. Encoded protein: CASSLLGLAESDTQYF.

This clonotype was found a few times. The J gene is TRBJ2-2, the V gene TRBV7-9; D is ambiguous. The CDR3 covers 13 residues. The V gene's germline CDR1 is SEHNR and CDR2 FQNEAQ (reference sequence). V shed 6 bases and J shed 4 bases, with 9 bases lying between them. The CDR3 DNA is TGTGCCAGCAGGTCGGGCCGCACCGGGGAGCTGTTTTTT. Protein product: CASRSGRTGELFF.

This clonotype has a handful of counts. The rearrangement uses TRBV5-1 and TRBJ2-4; 8 bases are shared with TRBD2. Germline CDR1 and CDR2: SGHRS and YFSETQ. V gave up 0 bases and J gave up 0 bases; unmatched junction bases: 2. CDR3 size: 16 residues. The DNA of the CDR3 is TGCGCCAGCAGCTTGGCGAGCGGGGGAGCCAAAAACATTCAGTACTTC. Its protein is CASSLASGGAKNIQYF.

This clonotype was counted between two and nine times. The chain employs TRBV2 and TRBJ2-1; D is possibly TRBD1 (5 bases). This CDR3 contains 12 residues. V was trimmed by 10 bases and J by 0 bases, leaving 7 bases between them. Germline CDR1 reads SNHLY; CDR2 reads FYNNEI. CDR3 in amino acids: CAKTVSYNEQFF. In nucleotides, the CDR3 is TGTGCCAAGACAGTCTCCTACAATGAGCAGTTCTTC.

The chain has TRBV5-1 and TRBJ2-3; the match to TRBD2 covers 7 bases. The V and J ends lost 2 bases and 3 bases, in that order; junction bases with no gene match: 6. The CDR3 loop spans 15 amino acids. The germline gives CDR1 SGHRS, CDR2 YFSETQ. Here the CDR3 reads CASSLEGGPTDTQYF. The CDR3 region has the DNA TGCGCCAGCAGCTTAGAGGGAGGGCCTACAGATACGCAGTATTTT. The full variable domain, rest sourced from reference TRBV5-1 and TRBJ2-3, is KAGVTQTPRYLIKTRGQQVTLSCSPISGHRSVSWYQQTPGQGLQFLFEYFSETQRNKGNFPGRFSGRQFSNSRSEMNVSTLELGDSALYLCASSLEGGPTDTQYFGPGTRLTVL.

The gene calls are TRBV29-1 and TRBJ2-1; D is uncertain. The V gene lost 6 bases and the J gene lost 9 bases, with 18 bases spanning the gap. CDR1 is SQVTM and CDR2 is ANQGSEA in the germline V gene. This CDR3 has 13 amino acids. The CDR3 sequence is CSVAPARSSEQFF. The CDR3 DNA reads as TGCAGCGTCGCACCCGCTAGATCTAGTGAGCAGTTCTTC.

At least ten counts were recorded for this clonotype. The V and J genes are TRBV20-1 and TRBJ1-1; D perhaps matches TRBD1 (5 bases). Germline values: CDR1 DFQATT, CDR2 SNEGSKA (reference sequence). The CDR3 is 12 amino acids. Trimming stripped 6 bases from V and 3 bases from J, with 11 bases between. For the CDR3, the DNA is TGCAGTGCACCGGACATCCACACTGAAGCTTTCTTT. This translates into CSAPDIHTEAFF.